The sample holds a few counts of the clone carrying this TCR beta chain. Antigen: not known. Autoimmune disease history or systemic immunosuppression led to patient exclusion. This specimen comes from a study of OX40 agonist ivuxolimab in advanced cancers. General study findings and limits: Among the least clonally expanded were partial responders at 0.1-3.0 mg/kg. The average count of expanded clones was higher among CD8+ T cells than among CD4+.

TCRdb's table, derived via immunoSEQ multiplex PCR, lists solely in-frame clones and lacks some. The table lists tens of thousands of clones, around 77% of them singletons. Trimming at V came to 1 base and at J to 2 bases, leaving 3 bases not matched to a gene. The CDR3 has 14 amino acids. Germline CDR1 SGDLS, CDR2 YYNGEE. This chain links TRBV9 with TRBJ2-7; 7 bases map to TRBD2. The receptor's source is an adult with an advanced solid tumor such as melanoma, head and neck, liver or kidney cancer. The specimen comprised CD4+ or CD8+ T cells sorted from blood, sampled in a trial of the OX40 agonist ivuxolimab. DNA for the CDR3: TGTGCCAGCAGCGTATCTGCGGGGGCCTACGAGCAGTACTTC. Residues: CASSVSAGAYEQYF.